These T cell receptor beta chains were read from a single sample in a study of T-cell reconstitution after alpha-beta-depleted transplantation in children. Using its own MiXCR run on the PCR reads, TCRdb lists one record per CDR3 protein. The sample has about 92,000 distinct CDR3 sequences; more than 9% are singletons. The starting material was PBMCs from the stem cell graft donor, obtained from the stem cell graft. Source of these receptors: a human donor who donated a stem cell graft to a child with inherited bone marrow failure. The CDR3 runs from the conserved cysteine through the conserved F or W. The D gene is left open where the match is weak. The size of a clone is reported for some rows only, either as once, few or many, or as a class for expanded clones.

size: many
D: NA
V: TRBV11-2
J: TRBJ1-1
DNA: TGTGCCAGCAGCTTACAGGCCAGAGGGAACACTGAAGCTTTCTTT
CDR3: CASSLQARGNTEAFF

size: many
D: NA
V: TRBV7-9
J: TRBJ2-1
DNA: TGTGCCAGCAGCTTAGGGCAGTCCTACAATGAGCAGTTCTTC
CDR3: CASSLGQSYNEQFF

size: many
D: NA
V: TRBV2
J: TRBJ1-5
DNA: TGTGCCAGCAGTGTACTGGATGTCAATCAGCCCCAGCATTTT
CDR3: CASSVLDVNQPQHF

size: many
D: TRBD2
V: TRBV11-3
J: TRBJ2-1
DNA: TGTGCCAGCAGCCCTGGGGGGAGGGCCCCCAATGAGCAGTTCTTC
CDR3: CASSPGGRAPNEQFF

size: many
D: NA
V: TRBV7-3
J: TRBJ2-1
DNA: TGTGCCAGCAGCTTATTAAACGGGTATGAGCAGTTCTTC
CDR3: CASSLLNGYEQFF

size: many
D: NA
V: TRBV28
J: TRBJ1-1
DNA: TGTGCCAGCAGTTTACCTACAGGGAACACTGAAGCTTTCTTT
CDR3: CASSLPTGNTEAFF

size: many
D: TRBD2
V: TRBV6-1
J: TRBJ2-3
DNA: TGTGCCAGCAAAGAGCGGGGGGGTCTAAGCACAGATACGCAGTATTTT
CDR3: CASKERGGLSTDTQYF

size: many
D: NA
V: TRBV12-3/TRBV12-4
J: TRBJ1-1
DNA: TGTGCCAGCAGCCCCGGGGAGATGAACACTGAAGCTTTCTTT
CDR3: CASSPGEMNTEAFF

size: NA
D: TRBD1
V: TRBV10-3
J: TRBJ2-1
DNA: TGTGCCATCAGCGGGACAGGACGCTACAATGAGCAGTTCTTC
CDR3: CAISGTGRYNEQFF

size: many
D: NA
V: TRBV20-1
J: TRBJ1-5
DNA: TGCAGTGCTAGGCCAGTTGATATCAATCAGCCCCAGCATTTT
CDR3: CSARPVDINQPQHF

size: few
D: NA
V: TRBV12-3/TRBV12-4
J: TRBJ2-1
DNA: TGTGCCAGCAGTCCGGGACTCCCGCTGCAGTTCTTC
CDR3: CASSPGLPLQFF

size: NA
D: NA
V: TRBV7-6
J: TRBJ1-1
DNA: TGTGCCAGCAGCGCGGACGGTCGTCAGGCTTTCTTT
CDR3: CASSADGRQAFF